This T cell receptor (beta chain) was recovered during a study of T cell repertoires in cytomegalovirus infection. Across the study: Carrying CMV and the relevant HLA type showed in public TCR beta signatures.

The ends lost 0 bases at V and 3 bases at J; junction bases unmatched: 11. This CDR3 spans 17 amino acids. Findings of the study overall: Summed public TCR beta family frequency identified CMV carriers bearing the relevant HLA.

Points on this clonotype: Its antigen is still unknown.

A single record per CDR3 protein comes from TCRdb applying MiXCR to the reads. The sample contains around 450,000 distinct CDR3 sequences, approximately 33% of which appear only once. The chain combines TRBV5-3 with TRBJ2-5; TRBD1 aligns across 7 bases. TRBV5-3 carries the ORF label, with uncertain function. This clonotype was sampled from a human donor in good health (CMV status not recorded). Some clones in this sample may be carry-over from other donors' samples. Input material: PBMCs. The CDR3 spells CARSLVKGQLLEETQYF. The CDR3 DNA reads as TGTGCCAGAAGCTTGGTCAAGGGACAGCTTCTCGAAGAGACCCAGTACTTC.